These 10 T cell receptor beta chains originate from one sample sequenced in a study of cytomegalovirus exposure and HLA in healthy donors. PCR amplification relied on 60 Vbeta primers (plus 13 Jbeta primers). Repertoires were generated with immunoSEQ multiplex PCR, while TCRdb's copy carries only in-frame clones and drops some. Of 140,000 to 150,000 clones listed, over 65% are singletons. The sample taken for sequencing was PBMCs. The origin of the receptors is a female donor in good health and CMV-seronegative.

V is TRBV25-1 and J is TRBJ1-4; TRBD1 might be the D (6 bases). The V gene lost 8 bases and the J gene lost 2 bases, with 15 bases spanning the gap. CDR1 is MGHDK, CDR2 SYGVNS, per germline. The CDR3 is 15 amino acids. The CDR3 coding sequence is TGTGCCAGCTGCGGAACCGACAGGACTAATGAAAAACTGTTTTTT. Protein: CASCGTDRTNEKLFF.

Worth noting for this clone: The junction differs from germline at one of its ends, possibly a read error. As DNA, the CDR3 is TGTGCCAGTAGTACGCCGACAGGAAACTATGGCTACCCCTTC. Its protein is CASSTPTGNYGYPF. The chain recombines TRBV19 with TRBJ1-2; tentatively, D is TRBD1 (6 bases). CDR3 length: 14 residues. CDR1 LNHDA and CDR2 SQIVND come from the germline V gene (reference sequence).

The V gene is TRBV15, the J gene TRBJ2-6; a weak D match, TRBD2 (5 bases). The germline CDR1 and CDR2 sequences are LNHNV and YYDKDF (reference sequence). V lost 0 bases, J lost 2 bases, and 11 bases lay in between. This CDR3 is 17 amino acids long. The CDR3 bases are TGTGCCACCAGCAGAGACCCCGGGGAGCCTGGGGCCAACGTCCTGACTTTC. Translation gives CATSRDPGEPGANVLTF. Full variable domain (missing parts from reference TRBV15 and TRBJ2-6): DAMVIQNPRYQVTQFGKPVTLSCSQTLNHNVMYWYQQKSSQAPKLLFHYYDKDFNNEADTPDNFQSRRPNTSFCFLDIRSPGLGDTAMYLCATSRDPGEPGANVLTFGAGSRLTVL.

This clone appeared a single time. V is TRBV30 and J is TRBJ1-2; 8 bases match TRBD1. V trimming: 4 bases; J trimming: 13 bases; junction bases outside the gene matches: 14. In germline, CDR1 is GTSNPN, CDR2 SVGIG (reference sequence). The CDR3 has 13 residues. CDR3 sequence reads: CAWTTGTGDLPTF. The CDR3 DNA follows: TGTGCCTGGACAACCGGGACAGGTGACCTCCCCACCTTC.

This chain links TRBV6-6 with TRBJ1-3; D might be TRBD1 (5 bases). Germline V lookup: CDR1 MNHNY, CDR2 SVGAGI (reference sequence). V was clipped by 4 bases and J by 2 bases, with 12 bases between them. The CDR3 loop spans 15 amino acids. CDR3 nucleotide sequence: TGTGCCAGCAGTTCCCCAGGGCTTCCTGGAAACACCATATATTTT. Translated, it gives CASSSPGLPGNTIYF.

The genes are TRBV5-6 and TRBJ2-1; 8 nucleotides line up with TRBD2. The junction had 3 bases not matched to a gene; V was cut back by 1 base and J by 3 bases. Germline loops: CDR1 SGHDT, CDR2 YYEEEE. CDR3 size: 15 residues. CDR3 protein: CASSLTGGIYNEQFF. The CDR3 coding sequence is TGTGCCAGCAGCTTGACGGGAGGGATCTACAATGAGCAGTTCTTC.

The chain carries TRBV27 and TRBJ2-7, with D maybe TRBD1 (5 bases). The V gene's germline CDR1 is MNHEY and CDR2 SMNVEV (reference sequence). The CDR3 has 12 amino acids. V lost 4 bases to trimming and J lost 4 bases, with 8 bases between them. The CDR3 spells CASSYHRYEQYF. The DNA of the CDR3 is TGTGCCAGCAGTTATCACAGGTACGAGCAGTACTTC.

The V call is TRBV29-1, the J call TRBJ1-4; no firm D call. The CDR3 contains 13 residues. The V and J ends lost 6 bases and 4 bases respectively, with 12 bases between them. Looked up from germline, CDR1 is SQVTM and CDR2 is ANQGSEA. CDR3 sequence: CSVAAGNNEKLFF. In nucleotides, the CDR3 is TGCAGCGTGGCGGCGGGCAATAATGAAAAACTGTTTTTT.

Worth noting for this clone: One end of the junction is discordant with germline, which a read error may explain. This chain uses TRBV6-6 with TRBJ2-5; possible D gene TRBD1, 6 bases. This CDR3 is 12 amino acids long. The germline gives CDR1 MNHNY, CDR2 SVGAGI (reference sequence). CDR3: CASSYSSGSGDF. The DNA of the CDR3 is TGTGCCAGCAGTTACTCGAGCGGCTCAGGGGACTTC.

This sequence joins TRBV28 and TRBJ2-7, with D perhaps TRBD2 (7 bases). V lost 3 bases to trimming and J lost 2 bases, with 23 bases between them. CDR1 and CDR2 from the germline V gene are MDHEN and SYDVKM. The CDR3 runs to 18 residues. CDR3 nucleotide sequence: TGTGCCAGCAGTTTGAACAGGGCTGGCGGGAGCTCGACCTACGAGCAGTACTTC. Its translation is CASSLNRAGGSSTYEQYF.